The 24 T cell receptor beta chains below were found in one sample sequenced in a study of blood T cell repertoires in COVID-19. Libraries were prepared by immunoSEQ multiplex PCR; TCRdb keeps only in-frame clonotypes and omits some of them. The table lists about 200,000 clones, roughly 82% of them singletons. Material for sequencing was PBMCs or T cells enriched from blood (not recorded which). These receptors were obtained from a woman aged 60-75 years with acute COVID-19.

This clone was observed a handful of times. The chain links TRBV4-3 to TRBJ1-4, with a tentative D call TRBD1 (5 bases). Per the germline V gene, CDR1 is LGHNA and CDR2 is YSLEER. V lost 4 bases, J lost 4 bases, and 16 bases lay in between. CDR3 length: 16 amino acids. CDR3 protein: CASSLLRGTGNEKLFF. In DNA, the CDR3 is TGCGCCAGCAGCCTCCTGCGGGGGACGGGTAATGAAAAACTGTTTTTT.

This chain uses TRBV5-6 with TRBJ1-2; D gene unclear. Trimming shortened V by 0 bases and J by 2 bases, and 11 bases separated the two germline ends. The CDR3 has 15 residues. CDR1 is SGHDT and CDR2 is YYEEEE in the germline V gene. CDR3 DNA sequence: TGTGCCAGCAGCTTGGACCACGGACTCAACTATGGCTACACCTTC. Translated: CASSLDHGLNYGYTF.

This clone was found once. At one end the junction does not follow the germline gene, possibly because of a read error. CDR3 sequence (DNA): TGTGCCAGCAGCTTAGATCTCCCTAGTAGGATTTTT. It translates to CASSLDLPSRIF. The chain links TRBV11-2 to TRBJ2-3; D uncertain. CDR1 and CDR2 from the germline V gene are SGHAT and FQNNGV. This CDR3 is 12 amino acids long.

This clone has just one count. The V call is TRBV11-2, the J call TRBJ2-7; a possible D gene is TRBD1 (5 bases). Between the trimmed V and J ends, which lost 0 bases and 1 base, there was a span of 10 bases. This CDR3 is built from 15 residues. The germline V gene encodes CDR1 SGHAT and CDR2 FQNNGV. The CDR3 sequence: CASSLEQATSYEQYF. The DNA of the CDR3 is TGTGCCAGCAGCTTAGAACAGGCGACTTCCTACGAGCAGTACTTC. The full variable domain, rest sourced from reference TRBV11-2 and TRBJ2-7, is EAGVAQSPRYKIIEKRQSVAFWCNPISGHATLYWYQQILGQGPKLLIQFQNNGVVDDSQLPKDRFSAERLKGVDSTLKIQPAKLEDSAVYLCASSLEQATSYEQYFGPGTRLTVT.

This clone was picked up a small number of times. The V and J genes are TRBV28 and TRBJ2-3; perhaps TRBD2 as D (6 bases). V was cut by 8 bases and J by 5 bases, with 23 bases left in between. The length of the CDR3 is 16 residues. Germline V gene sequence: CDR1 MDHEN, CDR2 SYDVKM. CDR3: CASPPQEGEREDTQYF. The CDR3 bases are TGTGCCAGCCCCCCCCAGGAGGGAGAGAGGGAAGATACGCAGTATTTT.

This clone turned up a few times. The V and J genes are TRBV6-6 and TRBJ2-7, with TRBD1 as a possible D gene (7 bases). The ends were cut back, 6 bases at V and 3 bases at J, with 21 bases in the middle. CDR3 size: 16 residues. Germline V gene lookup returns CDR1 MNHNY and CDR2 SVGAGI (reference sequence). The CDR3, as DNA: TGTGCCAGCAGCAAAGGGGGCCACGGGAGCGACTACGAGCAGTACTTC. As protein: CASSKGGHGSDYEQYF.

The chain employs TRBV9 and TRBJ2-1, with TRBD2 as a possible D gene (6 bases). V shed 4 bases and J shed 10 bases, with 18 bases lying between them. This CDR3 has 14 amino acids. Germline CDR1 is SGDLS and CDR2 is YYNGEE. The CDR3 region has the DNA TGTGCCAGCAGCTCCCAACCCTCGGGGGAAGAGCAGTTCTTC. This encodes CASSSQPSGEEQFF.

The chain carries TRBV18 and TRBJ1-3, with unresolved D. Germline V gene sequence: CDR1 KGHSH, CDR2 LQKENI. Trimming stripped 1 base from V and 2 bases from J, with 3 bases between. There are 13 residues in the CDR3. Here the CDR3 reads CASSPRTGNTIYF. DNA of the CDR3: TGTGCCAGCTCACCACGTACTGGAAACACCATATATTTT.

This rearrangement joins TRBV27 to TRBJ1-1; D remains ambiguous. CDR1 and CDR2 from the germline V gene are MNHEY and SMNVEV (reference sequence). CDR3 length: 16 residues. With 6 bases removed from V and 5 bases from J, the gap between germline ends came to 22 bases. The CDR3 here is CASSLARQGWDTEAFF. The CDR3 coding sequence is TGTGCCAGCAGCCTAGCGCGGCAAGGGTGGGATACTGAAGCTTTCTTT.

This clone was recorded once. The rearrangement uses TRBV18 and TRBJ1-2; D not certain. CDR1 KGHSH and CDR2 LQKENI come from the germline V gene. Deletions cut 3 bases from V and 1 base from J, with 9 bases between. This CDR3 spans 14 amino acids. This CDR3 reads CASSPGEFNYGYTF. CDR3 bases: TGTGCCAGCTCACCGGGAGAATTTAACTATGGCTACACCTTC.

V usage is TRBV25-1 and J usage is TRBJ1-5, with a tentative D call TRBD1 (5 bases). The germline V gene has CDR1 MGHDK and CDR2 SYGVNS. The CDR3 is made up of 15 amino acids. Trimming pared 7 bases from V and 1 base from J, leaving 14 bases between. The CDR3 loop reads CASTFGQASNQPQHF. CDR3 in DNA: TGTGCCAGCACCTTCGGACAAGCAAGCAATCAGCCCCAGCATTTT.

The V call is TRBV29-1, the J call TRBJ1-2, with D possibly TRBD1 on 5 matching bases. Trimming pared 5 bases from V and 5 bases from J, leaving 12 bases between. The CDR3 sequence is 12 residues long. Germline V gene sequence: CDR1 SQVTM, CDR2 ANQGSEA. CDR3: CSVPRTPYGYTF. The CDR3 nucleotides are TGCAGCGTTCCGCGGACACCTTATGGCTACACCTTC. Full variable domain (outside the CDR3, taken from reference TRBV29-1 and TRBJ1-2): SAVISQKPSRDICQRGTSLTIQCQVDSQVTMMFWYRQQPGQSLTLIATANQGSEATYESGFVIDKFPISRPNLTFSTLTVSNMSPEDSSIYLCSVPRTPYGYTFGSGTRLTVV.

The rearrangement joins TRBV4-3 to TRBJ1-4; 10 nucleotides align to TRBD1. The junction had 5 bases not matched to a gene; V was cut back by 0 bases and J by 7 bases. Germline-derived CDR1 and CDR2 are LGHNA and YSLEER. The CDR3 spans 16 residues. CDR3 DNA sequence: TGCGCCAGCAGCCAAGACTCCGACAGGGGGCGTGAAAAACTGTTTTTT. Amino acids: CASSQDSDRGREKLFF.

The chain recombines TRBV9 with TRBJ2-5; 8 bases align to TRBD1. The CDR3 runs 16 residues. CDR1 is SGDLS and CDR2 is YYNGEE in the germline V gene. The J segment lost 4 bases and the V segment lost 3 bases, leaving 11 bases of the junction unmatched. The CDR3 here is CASSASGGADGETQYF. CDR3 DNA sequence: TGTGCCAGCAGCGCCTCAGGGGGCGCCGATGGAGAGACCCAGTACTTC.

The chain carries TRBV11-2 and TRBJ1-6; D gene uncertain. The CDR3 consists of 14 residues. CDR1 and CDR2 (germline): SGHAT, FQNNGV. The ends were cut back, 3 bases at V and 7 bases at J, with 10 bases in the middle. The CDR3 nucleotides are TGTGCCAGCAGCTTCTCGGGTCGCAATTCACCCCTCCACTTT. Its protein product is CASSFSGRNSPLHF.

The chain joins TRBV18 to TRBJ1-5; D is undetermined. CDR1 is KGHSH, CDR2 LQKENI, per germline. The CDR3 has 15 amino acids. Trimming removed 3 bases at V and 5 bases at J, with 14 bases between. CDR3 protein: CASSPGGSRDQPQHF. The DNA for the CDR3 is TGTGCCAGCTCACCCGGAGGTTCGAGGGATCAGCCCCAGCATTTT.

The chain joins TRBV7-8 to TRBJ2-3, with a tentative D call TRBD2 (6 bases). V lost 7 bases, J lost 7 bases, and 15 bases lay in between. The CDR3 length is 13 residues. Germline V gives CDR1 SGHVS, CDR2 FQNEAQ. The CDR3 protein is CASTMGRGYTQYF. CDR3 DNA: TGTGCCAGCACCATGGGGCGGGGATATACGCAGTATTTT.

The chain uses TRBV14 and TRBJ2-5; weak D call: TRBD1 (7 bases). This CDR3 has 15 amino acids. Germline V lookup: CDR1 SGHDN, CDR2 FVKESK. The ends were cut back, 0 bases at V and 4 bases at J, with 12 bases in the middle. The CDR3 DNA reads as TGTGCCAGCAGCCAAGATTGGCAGGGGGGAGAGACCCAGTACTTC. Protein: CASSQDWQGGETQYF.

The rearrangement uses TRBV29-1 and TRBJ1-4; D uncertain. The V gene lost 3 bases and the J gene lost 7 bases, with 12 bases spanning the gap. The CDR3 covers 13 residues. The V gene's germline CDR1 is SQVTM and CDR2 ANQGSEA. CDR3 region: CSVEPTRGEKLFF. For the CDR3, the DNA is TGCAGCGTTGAGCCGACGCGGGGTGAAAAACTGTTTTTT. Full variable domain (outside the CDR3, taken from reference TRBV29-1 and TRBJ1-4): SAVISQKPSRDICQRGTSLTIQCQVDSQVTMMFWYRQQPGQSLTLIATANQGSEATYESGFVIDKFPISRPNLTFSTLTVSNMSPEDSSIYLCSVEPTRGEKLFFGSGTQLSVL.

This rearrangement joins TRBV3-1 (or the pseudogene TRBV3-2) to TRBJ2-6, with 7 bases that match TRBD2. The CDR3 totals 11 residues. CDR1 LGHDT and CDR2 YNNKEL come from the germline V gene (reference sequence). Trimming removed 1 base from V and 15 bases from J; junction bases left unmatched: 0. CDR3 residues: CASSQGGGLTF. CDR3 sequence (DNA): TGTGCCAGCAGCCAAGGGGGGGGCCTGACTTTC.

The chain combines TRBV4-3 with TRBJ2-1; D might be TRBD2 (5 bases). Germline V CDR1 and CDR2: LGHNA, YSLEER. The CDR3 length is 14 residues. Trimming stripped 10 bases from V and 0 bases from J, with 13 bases between. The CDR3 region is CATRRGYSYNEQFF. The CDR3 nucleotides read TGCGCCACCCGCCGGGGTTACTCCTACAATGAGCAGTTCTTC.

The V call is TRBV9, the J call TRBJ1-3; D is undetermined. The CDR3 contains 14 residues. The V end was cut by 0 bases, the J end by 4 bases, with 8 bases between. In germline, CDR1 is SGDLS, CDR2 YYNGEE. The CDR3 DNA is TGTGCCAGCAGCGTAGCAGGCACAGGAAACACCATATATTTT. Its translation is CASSVAGTGNTIYF.

The chain employs TRBV19 and TRBJ1-3, with D perhaps matching TRBD1 (6 bases). Germline V gene sequence: CDR1 LNHDA, CDR2 SQIVND (reference sequence). Trimming stripped 5 bases from V and 2 bases from J, with 10 bases between. The CDR3 is 14 amino acids. The CDR3 DNA reads TGTGCCAGTAGTGGACAGAGTACTGGAAACACCATATATTTT. This encodes CASSGQSTGNTIYF.

The rearrangement uses TRBV18 and TRBJ2-1, with TRBD1 as a possible D gene (5 bases). The germline gives CDR1 KGHSH, CDR2 LQKENI. The CDR3 runs 14 residues. V lost 3 bases and J lost 4, with 10 bases in between. The CDR3 DNA sequence: TGTGCCAGCTCACCGAACCGACAGTACAATGAGCAGTTCTTC. Amino acids: CASSPNRQYNEQFF. Variable domain in full (rest from reference TRBV18 and TRBJ2-1): NAGVMQNPRHLVRRRGQEARLRCSPMKGHSHVYWYRQLPEEGLKFMVYLQKENIIDESGMPKERFSAEFPKEGPSILRIQQVVRGDSAAYFCASSPNRQYNEQFFGPGTRLTVL.